This T cell receptor beta chain was recorded in a study of identical twins. Note on this clonotype: The antigen remains unidentified.

This CDR3 spans 15 amino acids. Germline loops: CDR1 SGHTA, CDR2 FQGNSA. Unmatched junction bases numbered 5, after V lost 5 bases and J lost 1 base. Study outcomes and limitations: Surplus twin overlap in beta out-of-frame sequences was less pronounced. While abundant cord blood beta clonotypes carried fewer insertions, memory repertoires showed no such pattern.

Template switching, a step in the protocol, added a universal primer site, and cDNA carried unique molecular identifiers. TCRdb re-analysed the 5' RACE reads in MiXCR, keeping a single row per CDR3 protein. The sample contains 450,000 or so distinct CDR3 sequences, 14% of which appear only once. The same sample was also used in a study of yellow fever vaccine responses in identical twins.

This chain connects TRBV7-2 to TRBJ1-1; 9 bases agree with TRBD1. This receptor was taken from a woman aged 18-35 years in good health. Sequencing input: CD4+ T cells sorted from blood. The CDR3 loop is CASSIDRGRNTEAFF. The CDR3 DNA is TGTGCCAGCAGCATCGACAGGGGGAGGAACACTGAAGCTTTCTTT. Looking up the rest from reference TRBV7-2 and TRBJ1-1 gives the full variable domain: GAGVSQSPSNKVTEKGKDVELRCDPISGHTALYWYRQSLGQGLEFLIYFQGNSAPDKSGLPSDRFSAERTGGSVSTLTIQRTQQEDSAVYLCASSIDRGRNTEAFFGQGTRLTVV.